Below, one T cell receptor beta chain is given with its context. Its specificity is not known. Possible read error: a much larger clone is one base away. Germline CDR1 and CDR2: SGDLS and YYNGEE. Trimming cost V 6 bases and J 4 bases, with 14 bases left between them. The CDR3 consists of 14 residues. The sample originates from a study of metastatic and nonmetastatic thyroid tumors. Study overall: Where malignant and benign thyroid patients were concerned, repertoires were compared across blood and tumor or nodule tissue.

Not a single patient had been given any form of treatment at any point before undergoing thyroid surgery. Study conclusions and caveats: Relative to benign nodules, malignant thyroid tumors were reportedly characterized by significantly elevated TCR beta diversity in blood and tumor.

Original processing methods: Researchers built a distant-metastasis classifier for papillary thyroid cancer that drew on CDR3 differences across clinicopathological groups. TCRdb re-called the PCR reads with MiXCR. The V and J calls and clone size are TCRdb's, not the authors'. The sample includes 15,000 to 18,000 clones, approximately 20% of them seen just once. The receptor was isolated from a female donor with papillary thyroid cancer or a benign thyroid nodule (not recorded which). Some clones in this sample may be carry-over from other donors' samples. V is TRBV9 and J is TRBJ1-5; D may be TRBD1 (5 bases). Sequenced sample: tumor tissue. The CDR3 DNA reads as TGTGCCAGCATCCAGGGACCACCTAATCAGCCCCAGCATTTT. It translates to CASIQGPPNQPQHF.